The next 24 T cell receptor beta chains were all read from a single sample in a study of shared clonotypes between healthy human individuals. Assay used: immunoSEQ multiplex PCR; TCRdb lists only in-frame clones, some missing. The data contain more than 550,000 clones, approximately 72% of them seen just once; the ten biggest clones take up under 2%. Material: memory CD4+ T cells sorted from blood. Subset indicated: CD45RA-negative fraction. These receptors originate from a woman in her twenties or thirties in good health.

This clone was seen only a few times. V gene TRBV27 combines with J gene TRBJ2-7; TRBD2 aligns across 8 bases. The CDR3 is made up of 15 amino acids. V was clipped by 5 bases and J by 1 base; unmatched bases: 7. From germline, CDR1 is MNHEY and CDR2 SMNVEV (reference sequence). CDR3 in DNA: TGTGCCAGCAGTGAATTAGCGGGAAGGTCCTACGAGCAGTACTTC. It codes for CASSELAGRSYEQYF.

The chain is built from TRBV28 and TRBJ2-7, with TRBD1 matching over 10 bases. The ends lost 4 bases at V and 0 bases at J; junction bases unmatched: 12. Germline CDR1 and CDR2: MDHEN and SYDVKM. CDR3 size: 18 residues. The CDR3 loop is CASSSINSGQGSSYEQYF. The CDR3 DNA is TGTGCCAGCAGTTCAATTAACTCGGGACAGGGGAGCTCCTACGAGCAGTACTTC.

The chain is built from TRBV6-5 and TRBJ1-1; 7 bases match TRBD1. Germline values: CDR1 MNHEY, CDR2 SVGAGI. Trimming took 6 bases from V and 1 from J; bases not matched to a gene: 5. This CDR3 has 14 residues. CDR3 sequence (DNA): TGTGCCAGCAGACGGACAGGAACGAACACTGAAGCTTTCTTT. Translation gives CASRRTGTNTEAFF.

This chain connects TRBV5-5 to TRBJ2-2; TRBD1 is a possible D gene (6 bases). Germline loops: CDR1 SGHKS, CDR2 YYEKEE (reference sequence). The CDR3 extends over 14 amino acids. V was cut by 4 bases and J by 7 bases, with 14 bases left in between. CDR3 in DNA: TGTGCCAGCAGCCTGGGAAGGACAGTCGGGGAGCTGTTTTTT. It is translated as CASSLGRTVGELFF. The entire variable domain, with the rest obtained from reference TRBV5-5 and TRBJ2-2, is as follows: DAGVTQSPTHLIKTRGQQVTLRCSPISGHKSVSWYQQVLGQGPQFIFQYYEKEERGRGNFPDRFSARQFPNYSSELNVNALLLGDSALYLCASSLGRTVGELFFGEGSRLTVL.

Comments on this clone: A single base separates this from a much larger clone, so it may be a read error. The same CDR3 can be traced to other DNA sequences in this sample. This sequence joins TRBV5-4 and TRBJ2-5, with TRBD2 as a possible D gene (5 bases). The CDR3 contains 13 residues. CDR1 SGHNT and CDR2 YYREEE come from the germline V gene (reference sequence). This CDR3 reads CASSLGDLETQYF. The DNA for the CDR3 is TGTGCCAGTAGCTTGGGAGATTTGGAGACCCAGTACTTC.

CDR3 protein: CASSLFQGGDTQYF. CDR3 nucleotides: TGTGCCAGCAGTTTATTCCAGGGAGGAGATACGCAGTATTTT. The chain carries TRBV28 and TRBJ2-3, with D perhaps TRBD2 (6 bases). V lost 1 base, J lost 5 bases, and 10 bases lay in between. The CDR3 is 14 residues long. Germline CDR1 MDHEN, CDR2 SYDVKM.

This clone came up a few times. The gene calls are TRBV19 and TRBJ1-5; D might be TRBD1 (6 bases). CDR3 length equals 16 residues. Germline V gene lookup returns CDR1 LNHDA and CDR2 SQIVND (reference sequence). The V and J ends lost 7 bases and 2 bases respectively, with 18 bases between them. CDR3 protein: CASTSWGQGGNQPQHF. The CDR3, as DNA: TGTGCCAGTACCTCCTGGGGGCAGGGCGGCAATCAGCCCCAGCATTTT.

The chain couples TRBV27 to TRBJ2-7; possibly TRBD1 or TRBD2 for D (6 bases each). Germline CDR1 and CDR2: MNHEY and SMNVEV (reference sequence). The V gene lost 6 bases and the J gene lost 0 bases, with 18 bases spanning the gap. This CDR3 has 16 amino acids. CDR3 sequence: CASSPRGAASSYEQYF. In nucleotides, the CDR3 is TGTGCCAGCAGCCCGAGGGGGGCTGCCAGCTCCTACGAGCAGTACTTC.

This clone was detected only once. The chain couples TRBV28 to TRBJ2-2; 13 bases are a match to TRBD2. The V gene end was trimmed by 4 bases and the J gene end by 5 bases; junction bases not matched to a gene: 13. The germline V gene has CDR1 MDHEN and CDR2 SYDVKM. This CDR3 region has 19 residues. The CDR3 reads CASSSPGTSGTPRTGELFF. CDR3 in DNA: TGTGCCAGCAGTTCGCCAGGGACTAGCGGGACCCCTCGAACCGGGGAGCTGTTTTTT. Full variable domain (missing parts from reference TRBV28 and TRBJ2-2): DVKVTQSSRYLVKRTGEKVFLECVQDMDHENMFWYRQDPGLGLRLIYFSYDVKMKEKGDIPEGYSVSREKKERFSLILESASTNQTSMYLCASSSPGTSGTPRTGELFFGEGSRLTVL.

V and J are TRBV5-1 and TRBJ2-1; 11 nucleotides match TRBD2. Germline CDR1 SGHRS, CDR2 YFSETQ. The CDR3 is made up of 18 amino acids. The V and J ends lost 4 bases and 7 bases, in that order; junction bases with no gene match: 16. In nucleotides, the CDR3 is TGCGCCAGCAGCGTGGCCGAGGTTGATGCTAGCGGGAGGAATGAGCAGTTCTTC. Translated, it gives CASSVAEVDASGRNEQFF.

This clone turned up a few times. V usage is TRBV6-1 and J usage is TRBJ1-2; D is perhaps TRBD1 (6 bases). This CDR3 has 14 amino acids. Germline V gene sequence: CDR1 MNHNS, CDR2 SASEGT. Deletions cut 1 base from V and 8 bases from J, with 14 bases between. CDR3 coding DNA: TGTGCCAGCAGTGAAGTGTCTAACAGGGTCGGCTACACCTTC. As protein: CASSEVSNRVGYTF.

The chain carries TRBV7-2 and TRBJ1-4; tentatively, D is TRBD1 (5 bases). Trimming left V 5 bases short and J 10 bases short, with 23 bases between. The CDR3 sequence is 16 residues long. Germline values: CDR1 SGHTA, CDR2 FQGNSA. As DNA, the CDR3 is TGTGCCAGCAGCCCCCATGGACTCTGGGGGGTCAGAAAACTGTTTTTT. Protein: CASSPHGLWGVRKLFF. Full variable domain (outside the CDR3, taken from reference TRBV7-2 and TRBJ1-4): GAGVSQSPSNKVTEKGKDVELRCDPISGHTALYWYRQSLGQGLEFLIYFQGNSAPDKSGLPSDRFSAERTGGSVSTLTIQRTQQEDSAVYLCASSPHGLWGVRKLFFGSGTQLSVL.

DNA of the CDR3: TGTGCCAGCAGCTTATTCATCTCCGACTACGAGCAGTACTTC. It yields the protein CASSLFISDYEQYF. The V and J genes are TRBV7-9 and TRBJ2-7; D unresolved. The CDR3 is 14 residues long. The germline V and J ends were trimmed by 2 bases and 3 bases, with 11 bases remaining between them. Germline V gives CDR1 SEHNR, CDR2 FQNEAQ (reference sequence).

The chain is built from TRBV28 and TRBJ1-4; 8 bases map to TRBD1. Germline V gene data show CDR1 as MDHEN and CDR2 as SYDVKM. The length of the CDR3 is 14 residues. V shed 5 bases, J shed 10 bases, and the junction held 9 bases outside the gene matches. The DNA of the CDR3 is TGTGCCAGCAGTCACGACAGGGGTGACCGAAAACTGTTTTTT. Amino acid sequence: CASSHDRGDRKLFF.

The chain recombines TRBV2 with TRBJ1-5; no firm D call. CDR1 and CDR2 (germline): SNHLY, FYNNEI. V gave up 7 bases and J gave up 6 bases, with 13 bases separating them. The CDR3 is 13 amino acids. The CDR3 DNA reads TGTGCCAGCATGTACAGTGTAGGTCAGCCCCAGCATTTT. Translated, it gives CASMYSVGQPQHF. Filled out from reference TRBV2 and TRBJ1-5, the complete variable domain reads EPEVTQTPSHQVTQMGQEVILRCVPISNHLYFYWYRQILGQKVEFLVSFYNNEISEKSEIFDDQFSVERPDGSNFTLKIRSTKLEDSAMYFCASMYSVGQPQHFGDGTRLSIL.

In this sample, this clone turned up once. This chain joins TRBV28 and TRBJ1-6; 10 nucleotides line up with TRBD1. This CDR3 is built from 15 residues. Germline V gene data show CDR1 as MDHEN and CDR2 as SYDVKM. After removal of 6 bases from V and 7 bases from J, the junction contained 6 bases not matched to a gene. The CDR3 protein is CASSTPGQGNSPLHF. The CDR3 DNA sequence: TGTGCCAGCAGCACCCCGGGACAGGGGAATTCACCCCTCCACTTT.

This clone showed up just once. The J gene is TRBJ2-7, the V gene TRBV2; D is possibly TRBD1 (5 bases). The CDR3 contains 12 residues. CDR1 SNHLY and CDR2 FYNNEI come from the germline V gene. The V and J ends lost 6 bases and 7 bases respectively, with 13 bases between them. In DNA form, the CDR3 reads TGTGCCAGCAGGATAGAAGGGGTTGAGCAGTACTTC. It yields the protein CASRIEGVEQYF.

This clone came up a few times. The chain carries TRBV29-1 and TRBJ2-1; either TRBD1 or TRBD2 may supply D (9 bases each). V dropped 4 bases and J dropped 4 bases, with 23 bases sitting between them. CDR1 and CDR2 (germline): SQVTM, ANQGSEA. CDR3 length: 17 residues. The CDR3 sequence: CSVGNRGQREVYNEQFF. In DNA form, the CDR3 reads TGCAGCGTTGGCAACAGGGGGCAGCGGGAGGTATACAATGAGCAGTTCTTC.

V is TRBV19 and J is TRBJ2-1; 12 bases fit TRBD2. Trimming at V came to 4 bases and at J to 3 bases, leaving 1 base not matched to a gene. The CDR3 is made up of 15 amino acids. CDR1 and CDR2 (germline): LNHDA, SQIVND (reference sequence). The CDR3 nucleotides are TGTGCCAGTAGTAAGGGACTAGCGGGCTACAATGAGCAGTTCTTC. It codes for CASSKGLAGYNEQFF.

V gene TRBV5-8 combines with J gene TRBJ1-5; TRBD1 matches 8 bases. The CDR3 is 14 amino acids. Germline CDR1 is SGHTS and CDR2 is YDEGEE. Trimming at V came to 4 bases and at J to 6 bases, leaving 6 bases not matched to a gene. Here the CDR3 reads CASSPGQGSQPQHF. The CDR3 DNA follows: TGTGCCAGCAGCCCCGGACAGGGTAGTCAGCCCCAGCATTTT.

Concerning this clone itself: The germline gene is not matched at one end of the junction; a read error may be the cause. The chain couples TRBV5-3 to TRBJ1-2; D call uncertain. TRBV5-3 is recorded as an ORF, its role being uncertain. CDR3 size: 14 residues. CDR3 DNA sequence: TGTGCCAGCAGCTTGGTGGGAGGATTCAATGGCTACACCTTC. Its translation is CASSLVGGFNGYTF.

As regards this clone: Other DNA variants within this sample encode the same CDR3. The CDR3 is CASSIGSGGTEAFF. The DNA of the CDR3 is TGTGCCAGTAGTATAGGATCTGGTGGTACTGAAGCTTTCTTT. The rearrangement joins TRBV19 to TRBJ1-1; D not resolved. Germline CDR1 reads LNHDA; CDR2 reads SQIVND (reference sequence). This CDR3 is built from 14 residues. The V gene lost 1 base and the J gene lost 5 bases, with 11 bases spanning the gap.

J is TRBJ2-3 and V is TRBV5-4; D is perhaps TRBD1 (6 bases). Trimming removed 4 bases at V and 6 bases at J, with 21 bases between. The V gene's germline CDR1 is SGHNT and CDR2 YYREEE (reference sequence). The CDR3 sequence is 16 residues long. The CDR3 DNA reads TGTGCCAGCAGCCCGAAAGGACAGATTCGCTCGGATACGCAGTATTTT. It specifies CASSPKGQIRSDTQYF.

The chain uses TRBV7-4 and TRBJ1-5; D ambiguous. Germline V gene data show CDR1 as SGHVT and CDR2 as SQSDAQ. Trimming stripped 5 bases from V and 0 bases from J, with 17 bases between. This CDR3 is built from 17 residues. This chain's CDR3 is CASSHPEQELSNQPQHF. CDR3 sequence (DNA): TGTGCCAGCAGCCATCCAGAGCAGGAACTTAGCAATCAGCCCCAGCATTTT.